One sample yielded the 8 T cell receptor beta chains listed below, sequenced in a study of T-cell memory formation after mild COVID-19. TCRdb re-called the 5' RACE reads through MiXCR, storing one row per CDR3 protein. The profile shows tens of thousands of distinct CDR3 sequences, about 8% of them singletons. The sequencing input was PBMCs or a T cell subset sorted from them (not recorded which). The origin of the receptors is an adult woman who had mild COVID-19 (a few samples of this study predate the infection). Cell type and time point are not known.

In this sample, this clonotype turned up many times. The chain joins TRBV11-2 to TRBJ1-3; D might be TRBD1 (5 bases). The V gene's germline CDR1 is SGHAT and CDR2 FQNNGV. CDR3 size: 15 residues. V lost 1 base and J 8 bases, leaving 15 bases between the germline ends. CDR3 sequence reads: CASSLVGTHFDTIYF. The CDR3 DNA reads as TGTGCCAGCAGCTTAGTGGGGACCCACTTTGACACCATATATTTT.

This clonotype was seen many times. The chain joins TRBV7-3 to TRBJ2-3; D is uncertain. Germline CDR1 and CDR2: SGHTA and FQGTGA. V lost 5 bases and J lost 3, with 15 bases in between. The CDR3 is made up of 15 amino acids. The CDR3 DNA is TGTGCCAGCAGCCCCGGCCCCCAGAGGACAGATACGCAGTATTTT. This codes for CASSPGPQRTDTQYF. Full variable domain (outside the CDR3, taken from reference TRBV7-3 and TRBJ2-3): GAGVSQTPSNKVTEKGKYVELRCDPISGHTALYWYRQSLGQGPEFLIYFQGTGAADDSGLPNDRFFAVRPEGSVSTLKIQRTERGDSAVYLCASSPGPQRTDTQYFGPGTRLTVL.

This clonotype was seen repeatedly, ten times or more. The J gene is TRBJ2-7, the V gene TRBV7-2, with 8 bases that match TRBD1. The V segment lost 5 bases and the J segment 6 bases; nucleotides outside the gene matches: 12. The V gene's germline CDR1 is SGHTA and CDR2 FQGNSA. CDR3 length equals 15 residues. The CDR3 sequence: CASSTPQGVGGEQYF. The CDR3, as DNA: TGTGCCAGCAGCACACCACAGGGGGTTGGGGGCGAGCAGTACTTC.

At least ten counts were recorded for this clonotype. The V and J genes are TRBV7-9 and TRBJ2-2; D ambiguous. V lost 3 bases, J lost 6 bases, and 8 bases lay in between. This CDR3 is 13 amino acids long. Germline V gives CDR1 SEHNR, CDR2 FQNEAQ (reference sequence). The CDR3 loop is CASSFRWAGELFF. The CDR3 DNA follows: TGTGCCAGCAGCTTCCGGTGGGCCGGGGAGCTGTTTTTT.

This clonotype occurred many times. The rearrangement joins TRBV24-1 to TRBJ2-2; TRBD1 agrees at 12 bases. The length of the CDR3 is 14 residues. J lost 7 bases, V lost 7 bases, and 3 bases had no gene match. Germline V gene lookup returns CDR1 KGHDR and CDR2 SFDVKD. In DNA, the CDR3 is TGTGCCACCAGGGGACAGGGGGCTGTCGGGGAGCTGTTTTTT. It encodes CATRGQGAVGELFF.

The table lists this clonotype with many counts. This chain joins TRBV5-4 and TRBJ2-7, with a possible D match to TRBD1 (5 bases). V lost 0 bases and J lost 5, with 21 bases in between. The CDR3 length is 17 residues. Germline CDR1 reads SGHNT; CDR2 reads YYREEE (reference sequence). The CDR3 protein is CASSLAAYTKGKNEQYF. Written as DNA, the CDR3 is TGTGCCAGCAGCTTGGCGGCCTACACCAAGGGGAAAAACGAGCAGTACTTC. Variable domain in full (rest from reference TRBV5-4 and TRBJ2-7): ETGVTQSPTHLIKTRGQQVTLRCSSQSGHNTVSWYQQALGQGPQFIFQYYREEENGRGNFPPRFSGLQFPNYSSELNVNALELDDSALYLCASSLAAYTKGKNEQYFGPGTRLTVT.

This clonotype was seen many times. This chain uses TRBV18 with TRBJ2-7; 9 positions agree with TRBD1. The germline V gene encodes CDR1 KGHSH and CDR2 LQKENI. With 2 bases clipped from V and 2 bases from J, the junction kept 10 bases outside the gene matches. The CDR3 contains 17 residues. In DNA, the CDR3 is TGTGCCAGCTCACCAACACGAACGGGACAGGGAACCTACGAGCAGTACTTC. Residues: CASSPTRTGQGTYEQYF.

At least ten counts were recorded for this clonotype. This chain uses TRBV6-6 with TRBJ2-7, with D perhaps TRBD1 (5 bases). CDR3 length: 14 amino acids. The ends were cut back, 10 bases at V and 0 bases at J, with 16 bases in the middle. CDR1 is MNHNY and CDR2 is SVGAGI in the germline V gene (reference sequence). In nucleotides, the CDR3 is TGTGCCACCTTACCGACAGCCACCTCCTACGAGCAGTACTTC. It is translated as CATLPTATSYEQYF.